This T cell receptor beta chain was sequenced during a study of post-analysis software for immune sequencing data. Details on this clonotype: The antigen remains unidentified.

Study results and limitations: Patients had higher frequencies than controls of about five TRBV segments, including TRBV5-6, TRBV5-1 and TRBV20-1.

This CDR3 has 15 residues. The V end lost 7 bases, the J end lost 0 bases, and 10 bases lay between the germline ends. The library was made from cDNA and included unique molecular identifiers. MiXCR, run by TCRdb on the PCR reads, gives a single entry per CDR3 protein. The data hold about 770,000 distinct CDR3 sequences, with 46% observed a single time. The gene calls are TRBV12-3 or TRBV12-4 and TRBJ2-6; D call uncertain. The sequencing input was blood. This receptor was identified in a girl between 10 and 17 years old with multiple sclerosis. The CDR3 is CASTDVSSGANVLTF. The CDR3 nucleotides read TGTGCCAGCACGGACGTTAGCTCTGGGGCCAACGTCCTGACTTTC.